This T cell receptor beta chain was recorded in a study of neurological immune-mediated disorders. Overall study findings and caveats: TCR-beta repertoires seemed private in all groups, with no expanded CDR3 amino acid sequences shared.

Synthesis of cDNA was carried out by template-switch 5'RACE. The reaction used 10-nucleotide random UMIs. Each CDR3 protein gets one entry after TCRdb re-called the 5' RACE reads with MiXCR. The sample includes about 59,000 distinct CDR3 sequences, 9.5% to 15% of them seen just once. The CDR3 length is 12 residues. CDR1 and CDR2 from the germline V gene are MNHEY and SMNVEV (reference sequence). Preparation of the unsorted libraries drew on 2 million PBMCs stored at -80 C. The table lists this clonotype with many counts. What it binds is not known. The receptor was isolated from a woman in her fifties or sixties with HTLV-1-associated myelopathy (HAM/TSP). The sequenced sample consisted of PBMCs. The V and J genes are TRBV27 and TRBJ1-3; D possibly corresponds to TRBD1 (5 bases). The CDR3 bases are TGTGCGGCGGGGGTCCCTGGAAACACCATATATTTT. Translation: CAAGVPGNTIYF.